The clone carrying this TCR beta chain has a single count. Its antigen is unknown. The entry originates in a study of post-analysis software for immune sequencing data. Regarding the study as a whole: Controls had lower frequencies than patients of a few TRBV segments, which included TRBV5-6, TRBV5-1 and TRBV20-1.

Germline assignment: CDR1 SGHAT and CDR2 FQNNGV. There are 13 residues in the CDR3. cDNA libraries of TCR beta carried unique molecular identifiers. TCRdb recomputed calls from the PCR reads with MiXCR, one row per CDR3 protein. Here the sample spans about 770,000 distinct CDR3 sequences, around 45% being singletons. V and J are TRBV11-2 and TRBJ2-5; TRBD2 aligns across 8 bases. The J call may be incorrect, as the DNA end agrees better with TRBJ2-7. This sequence originates from a girl aged 5-17 years with multiple sclerosis. The sample consisted of blood. The CDR3 spells CASGLAKGCEQYF. The CDR3 DNA is TGTGCCAGCGGACTAGCCAAAGGCTGCGAGCAGTACTTC.